This T cell receptor beta chain was found in a study of blood T cell repertoires in COVID-19. Overall study context: From the United States, Italy and Spain came samples of acute and convalescent COVID-19.

J lost 4 bases, V lost 5 bases, and 6 bases had no gene match. CDR1 SNHLY and CDR2 FYNNEI come from the germline V gene. The CDR3 contains 16 residues. Original methodology: From reference gene primer amplification, estimates of nucleated cell counts were derived. Here immunoSEQ multiplex PCR was the method, and the copy in TCRdb shows in-frame clones only, minus some. That table gives V, J and clone size, and the DNA gave D and trimming. The sample contains some 68,000 clones, just under 85% of which appear only once. Sequencing used peripheral blood. The chain recombines TRBV2 with TRBJ1-4; 11 bases are shared with TRBD1. The TCR sequence derives from a man between 65 and 80 years old with acute or convalescent COVID-19. Here the CDR3 reads CASSPGQGAFNEKLFF. CDR3 in DNA: TGTGCCAGCAGTCCTGGACAGGGGGCCTTTAATGAAAAACTGTTTTTT.